What follows are 22 T cell receptor beta chains derived from one specimen sequenced in a study of monozygotic twins with cystic fibrosis. Profiling relied on immunoSEQ multiplex PCR, and the TCRdb table lists in-frame clones only, not all of them. The sample comprises 30,000 or so clones, under 95% of which are singletons, and roughly 1% rests with the top ten. The material sequenced was blood. These receptors were collected from a girl between 2 and 10 years old with cystic fibrosis.

The chain joins TRBV6-1 to TRBJ2-6, with D unclear. Trimming cost V 8 bases and J 0 bases, with 8 bases left between them. This CDR3 is 14 amino acids long. Germline V CDR1 and CDR2: MNHNS, SASEGT. CDR3 amino acids: CASSQSSGANVLTF. Here the CDR3 DNA reads TGTGCCAGCTCTCAGAGCTCTGGGGCCAACGTCCTGACTTTC.

J is TRBJ2-1 and V is TRBV28, with 10 bases aligning to TRBD2. J lost 8 bases, V lost 1 base, and 8 bases had no gene match. The CDR3 is 16 residues long. Looked up from germline, CDR1 is MDHEN and CDR2 is SYDVKM. The CDR3 nucleotides are TGTGCCAGCAGTTTATTAGCTAGCGGGAGTAGTGATGAGCAGTTCTTC. It codes for CASSLLASGSSDEQFF.

The chain recombines TRBV7-2 with TRBJ2-7; D unclear. This CDR3 has 13 amino acids. V was clipped by 2 bases and J by 2 bases, with 7 bases between them. The V gene's germline CDR1 is SGHTA and CDR2 FQGNSA. In DNA form, the CDR3 reads TGTGCCAGCAGCTTATACGGAACCTACGAGCAGTACTTC. Encoded protein: CASSLYGTYEQYF.

This clone has just a few counts. The V gene is TRBV7-2, the J gene TRBJ2-1; 7 nucleotides align to TRBD2. This CDR3 is built from 16 residues. Germline V CDR1 and CDR2: SGHTA, FQGNSA. V dropped 5 bases and J dropped 3; count of bases not matched to a gene: 10. DNA of the CDR3: TGTGCCAGCAGCGAGACCCCAGCGGGGATCTACAATGAGCAGTTCTTC. Residues: CASSETPAGIYNEQFF.

The V gene is TRBV18, the J gene TRBJ1-1; 8 bases are shared with TRBD1. CDR1 is KGHSH, CDR2 LQKENI, per germline. V lost 4 bases to trimming and J lost 1 base; unmatched junction nucleotides: 2. The CDR3 length is 14 residues. In nucleotides, the CDR3 is TGTGCCAGCTCACGTGGACAGGGGAACACTGAAGCTTTCTTT. It is translated as CASSRGQGNTEAFF.

V and J are TRBV19 and TRBJ2-5; TRBD2 matches 7 bases. Germline CDR1 and CDR2: LNHDA and SQIVND (reference sequence). After removal of 3 bases from V and 5 bases from J, the junction contained 9 bases not matched to a gene. The CDR3 has 15 amino acids. CDR3 bases: TGTGCCAGTAGTATCGGTCTAGCGCGGGGGGAGACCCAGTACTTC. Translation: CASSIGLARGETQYF. Combining the CDR3 with reference TRBV19 and TRBJ2-5 gives the whole variable domain DGGITQSPKYLFRKEGQNVTLSCEQNLNHDAMYWYRQDPGQGLRLIYYSQIVNDFQKGDIAEGYSVSREKKESFPLTVTSAQKNPTAFYLCASSIGLARGETQYFGPGTRLLVL.

This chain connects TRBV9 to TRBJ2-5, with 10 bases aligning to TRBD2. J lost 3 bases, V lost 3 bases, and 5 bases had no gene match. From germline, CDR1 is SGDLS and CDR2 YYNGEE. The CDR3 has 15 amino acids. The CDR3 protein is CASSGPGTSEETQYF. The CDR3 DNA is TGTGCCAGCAGCGGTCCCGGGACTAGCGAAGAGACCCAGTACTTC.

The chain links TRBV29-1 to TRBJ1-2; D is possibly TRBD1 (5 bases). The CDR3 has 14 amino acids. From germline, CDR1 is SQVTM and CDR2 ANQGSEA. Trimming removed 3 bases at V and 5 bases at J, with 16 bases between. The CDR3 protein is CSVDQDGGGYGYTF. The CDR3 nucleotides are TGCAGCGTTGACCAGGACGGGGGGGGATATGGCTACACCTTC.

The genes are TRBV27 and TRBJ2-3, with D perhaps assigned TRBD1 or TRBD2 (6 bases each). The CDR3 contains 17 residues. V was shortened by 2 bases and J by 1 base, with 16 bases between the two germline ends. Germline assignment: CDR1 MNHEY and CDR2 SMNVEV (reference sequence). CDR3 loop: CASSLRGGFKGTDTQYF. The CDR3 DNA reads TGTGCCAGCAGTTTAAGAGGGGGGTTTAAGGGCACAGATACGCAGTATTTT.

V usage is TRBV6-5 and J usage is TRBJ1-1; the D is unclear. V was pared by 4 bases and J by 0 bases, with 9 bases between. CDR3 length: 14 amino acids. Germline loops: CDR1 MNHEY, CDR2 SVGAGI. The CDR3 coding sequence is TGTGCCAGCAGTTTTTCCCTAATGAACACTGAAGCTTTCTTT. Protein sequence: CASSFSLMNTEAFF.

The chain uses TRBV9 and TRBJ1-4, with 7 positions matching TRBD1. Germline lookup yields CDR1 SGDLS and CDR2 YYNGEE. Trimming at V came to 0 bases and at J to 6 bases, leaving 5 bases not matched to a gene. This CDR3 is built from 15 residues. This chain's CDR3 is CASSVGKGADEKLFF. As DNA, the CDR3 is TGTGCCAGCAGCGTAGGAAAGGGGGCGGATGAAAAACTGTTTTTT.

This clone was observed once. The chain combines TRBV4-2 with TRBJ2-2, with TRBD2 matching 9 bases. The V segment lost 4 bases and the J segment 0 bases; nucleotides outside the gene matches: 9. The CDR3 is made up of 18 amino acids. CDR1 and CDR2 (germline): LGHNA, YNFKEQ. The CDR3 coding sequence is TGTGCCAGCAGCCCAGGTGATAGCGGGGGAACGAACACCGGGGAGCTGTTTTTT. Its translation is CASSPGDSGGTNTGELFF.

CDR3 sequence reads: CASSLLKDSGVNQETQYF. CDR3 bases: TGTGCCAGCAGCTTATTGAAGGATAGCGGAGTAAACCAAGAGACCCAGTACTTC. The genes are TRBV7-3 and TRBJ2-5, with D perhaps matching TRBD2 (6 bases). Trimming took off 2 bases at V and 0 bases at J, with 19 bases between the two ends. The CDR3 totals 18 residues. In germline, CDR1 is SGHTA, CDR2 FQGTGA.

V usage is TRBV29-1 and J usage is TRBJ1-1, with a weak D call TRBD1 (5 bases). CDR1 and CDR2 (germline): SQVTM, ANQGSEA. This CDR3 is built from 11 residues. V lost 3 bases, J lost 10 bases, and 12 bases lay in between. The CDR3 nucleotides read TGCAGCGTTGAGAGGGACGAGGGAGCTTTCTTT. Its translation: CSVERDEGAFF.

V and J are TRBV5-6 and TRBJ2-2; D gene ambiguous. Germline CDR1 reads SGHDT; CDR2 reads YYEEEE. The CDR3 loop spans 12 amino acids. Trimming stripped 4 bases from V and 2 bases from J, with 3 bases between. CDR3 sequence (DNA): TGTGCCAGCAGCCAAAACACCGGGGAGCTGTTTTTT. The encoded protein is CASSQNTGELFF. Supplemented by reference TRBV5-6 and TRBJ2-2, the full variable domain reads DAGVTQSPTHLIKTRGQQVTLRCSPKSGHDTVSWYQQALGQGPQFIFQYYEEEERQRGNFPDRFSGHQFPNYSSELNVNALLLGDSALYLCASSQNTGELFFGEGSRLTVL.

V gene TRBV21-1 combines with J gene TRBJ1-5; TRBD1 was called by the table and not checked on the DNA. TRBV21-1 is a documented pseudogene. CDR3 length: 15 residues. The CDR3 DNA reads TGTGCCAGCAGGATTACAGGGATGAGCAATCAGCCCCAGCATTTT. This gives the protein CASRITGMSNQPQHF.

V and J are TRBV27 and TRBJ2-3; 9 nucleotides match TRBD2. CDR3 length equals 14 residues. V was clipped by 9 bases and J by 5 bases; unmatched bases: 9. Germline CDR1 MNHEY, CDR2 SMNVEV (reference sequence). The CDR3 DNA is TGTGCCAGTACGGGGGCGGGAGGGGTAGATACGCAGTATTTT. Its protein product is CASTGAGGVDTQYF.

The chain has TRBV29-1 and TRBJ1-2; TRBD1 aligns across 7 bases. J lost 6 bases, V lost 1 base, and 5 bases had no gene match. The CDR3 sequence is 13 residues long. CDR1 and CDR2 from the germline V gene are SQVTM and ANQGSEA. The CDR3 here is CSVEGQGRHGYTF. The CDR3 coding sequence is TGCAGCGTTGAAGGACAGGGACGGCATGGCTACACCTTC.

V gene TRBV4-2 combines with J gene TRBJ2-7, with 10 bases matching TRBD1. The CDR3 covers 16 residues. Germline values: CDR1 LGHNA, CDR2 YNFKEQ. The junction had 8 bases not matched to a gene; V was cut back by 5 bases and J by 1 base. The CDR3: CASSFSGQGTSYEQYF. CDR3 DNA: TGTGCCAGCAGCTTTTCGGGACAGGGGACTTCCTACGAGCAGTACTTC.

The chain employs TRBV19 and TRBJ1-1; no reliable D call. Germline V gives CDR1 LNHDA, CDR2 SQIVND (reference sequence). V lost 7 bases and J lost 1, with 4 bases in between. This CDR3 has 11 residues. As DNA, the CDR3 is TGTGCCAGTACATGGAACACTGAAGCTTTCTTT. Encoded protein: CASTWNTEAFF.

The rearrangement joins TRBV7-3 to TRBJ1-5, with a weak D call TRBD1 (6 bases). The germline V gene encodes CDR1 SGHTA and CDR2 FQGTGA. The CDR3 has 15 residues. V was pared by 8 bases and J by 11 bases, with 25 bases between. The DNA of the CDR3 is TGTGCCAGCCCCTCCGCGGGGGGCCCATCGAGGACCCAGCATTTT. It yields the protein CASPSAGGPSRTQHF. Drawing the rest from reference TRBV7-3 and TRBJ1-5, the complete variable domain is GAGVSQTPSNKVTEKGKYVELRCDPISGHTALYWYRQSLGQGPEFLIYFQGTGAADDSGLPNDRFFAVRPEGSVSTLKIQRTERGDSAVYLCASPSAGGPSRTQHFGDGTRLSIL.

The V and J genes are TRBV27 and TRBJ2-7; D call uncertain. Germline CDR1 reads MNHEY; CDR2 reads SMNVEV (reference sequence). V lost 4 bases and J lost 5, with 9 bases in between. The CDR3 length is 12 residues. The CDR3 region has the DNA TGTGCCAGCAGTTCGAGTTTGGACGAGCAGTACTTC. Translated, it gives CASSSSLDEQYF.